The rows below give T cell receptor beta chains drawn from one sample of a study of vaccination and CD4 T cells after COVID-19. TCRdb passed the PCR reads through MiXCR, listing each CDR3 protein once. Among about 17,000 distinct CDR3 sequences listed, roughly 30% were seen once. No cognate antigen is known for these TCRs. Material: cultured CD4+ T cells from blood. The receptors derive from a human donor with COVID-19. The CDR3 runs from the conserved cysteine through the conserved F or W. The order of the fields is V gene, J gene, CDR3 protein.

TRBV12-3/TRBV12-4	TRBJ2-7	CASRAETGSYEQYF
TRBV6-4	TRBJ2-1	CASSDSGLAGGSRQFF
TRBV15	TRBJ2-3	CATSLFRGGSTDTQYF
TRBV14	TRBJ1-6	CASSQILGSSPLHF
TRBV7-2	TRBJ2-7	CASSLAGGQYF
TRBV28	TRBJ2-7	CASSFPGLAGHSYEQYF
TRBV20-1	TRBJ1-1	CSALRSDAGAFF
TRBV10-1	TRBJ1-5	CASSPVGRNQPQHF
TRBV6-1	TRBJ2-7	CASRGHRGQRDEQYF
TRBV20-1	TRBJ1-1	CSARDRGRRNTEAFF
TRBV7-2	TRBJ2-1	CASTRDSAEQFF
TRBV7-4	TRBJ2-3	CASSVASGRTDTQYF
TRBV20-1	TRBJ2-3	CSGLAGLEDTQYF
TRBV5-1	TRBJ1-1	CASRDGTGEAFF
TRBV5-4	TRBJ2-5	CASSATGLWETQYF
TRBV7-9	TRBJ2-1	CASSVGQGGYNEQFF
TRBV19	TRBJ2-5	CASSTGQGGTQYF
TRBV29-1	TRBJ1-1	CSVGPREAFF
TRBV28	TRBJ1-5	CASSRPGTDHQPQHF
TRBV20-1	TRBJ2-5	CSASSTGTAQETQYF
TRBV15	TRBJ2-3	CATSRDDQSQYF
TRBV6-2/TRBV6-3	TRBJ1-1	CASSYDPGQRDFF
TRBV7-9	TRBJ2-3	CASSLRQGSTDTQYF
TRBV20-1	TRBJ2-3	CSARAPPTDTQYF
TRBV6-5	TRBJ2-6	CASSLSGGGQSGANVLTF
TRBV10-1	TRBJ2-1	CASSEWVTSGEQFF
TRBV19	TRBJ1-2	CASRRTPEGYGYTF
TRBV19	TRBJ1-5	CASIGAGASQPQHF
TRBV2	TRBJ1-5	CASSGSGGDSNQPQHF
TRBV25-1	TRBJ1-2	CASVGSPYGYTF
TRBV2	TRBJ2-7	CASGGVFEYEQYF
TRBV11-2	TRBJ1-6	CASSLLGSSNSALHF
TRBV6-1	TRBJ2-7	CASSEPGQGPEQYF
TRBV25-1	TRBJ2-2	CASGSTTGELFF
TRBV30	TRBJ1-1	CAWSVQPGTEAFF
TRBV7-2	TRBJ2-5	CASSLQRGGRGETQYF
TRBV19	TRBJ2-5	CASSDETQYF
TRBV10-1	TRBJ1-1	CASSETGRTEAFF
TRBV6-1	TRBJ2-7	CASSESRGYEQYF
TRBV2	TRBJ2-4	CASGGTTNIQYF
TRBV7-3	TRBJ2-3	CASSLAGGPEDTQYF
TRBV12-3/TRBV12-4	TRBJ1-2	CASTPGQGTYGYTF
TRBV18	TRBJ1-1	CASSPGVPNTEAFF
TRBV6-1	TRBJ1-4	CASRGTGVEKLFF
TRBV12-3/TRBV12-4	TRBJ1-2	CASSRLGDINYGYTF
TRBV20-1	TRBJ2-7	CSATRDSSYEQYF
TRBV10-2	TRBJ2-4	CASSDGFGGEAKNIQYF
TRBV20-1	TRBJ1-2	CSARPGVDDGYTF